These T cell receptor beta chains were read from a single sample in a study of blood T cells in healthy people across ages. TCRdb re-analysed the 5' RACE reads in MiXCR, keeping a single row per CDR3 protein. The sample lists around 1,700,000 distinct CDR3 sequences; about 30% were seen once. Sequencing was done on a sample of blood. The receptors were gathered from a woman aged 30 to 39 in good health. The CDR3 runs from the conserved cysteine through the conserved F or W. D genes are given only for firm matches. Only some rows state a clone size, as once, few, many or a class for expanded clones.

D gene,V gene,J gene,clone size,CDR3 DNA,CDR3 protein
TRBD1,TRBV29-1,TRBJ2-7,.,TGCAGCGTCAACAGGGGCGAAACGTCCTACGAGCAGTACTTC,CSVNRGETSYEQYF
.,TRBV12-3/TRBV12-4,TRBJ2-4,many,TGTGCCAGCAGTCCCCAGGAGGGTAGGCCCTGGGGCAAAAACATTCAGTACTTC,CASSPQEGRPWGKNIQYF
.,TRBV12-3/TRBV12-4,TRBJ2-7,many,TGTGCCAGCACCCTAACTGAGGGTCCCTACGAGCAGTACTTC,CASTLTEGPYEQYF
TRBD1,TRBV18,TRBJ2-3,.,TGTGCCAGCTCCCGACAGGGACAACAGGGTACGCAGTATTTT,CASSRQGQQGTQYF
TRBD1,TRBV29-1,TRBJ2-5,many,TGCAGCGGCGACAGGGCTTCGCAAGAGACCCAGTACTTC,CSGDRASQETQYF
TRBD1,TRBV12-3/TRBV12-4,TRBJ2-5,many,TGTGCCAGCAGTCGACAGGACAGGGGAGGGCAAGAGACCCAGTACTTC,CASSRQDRGGQETQYF
.,TRBV5-1,TRBJ2-7,many,TGCGCCAGCAGCTTCGGCGGGACACGAGAATCGCAGTACTTC,CASSFGGTRESQYF
TRBD2,TRBV15,TRBJ2-1,many,TGTGCCACCGAGCGGGGGGCGGGCAATGAGCAGTTCTTC,CATERGAGNEQFF
.,TRBV5-1,TRBJ2-7,.,TGCGCCAGCAGCTTGGATGGATTAATGGACGGGAGCTCCTACAATGAGCAGTACTTC,CASSLDGLMDGSSYNEQYF
.,TRBV7-9,TRBJ2-4,few,TGTGCCAGCAGCCAGGGAGCCAAAAACATTCAGTACTTC,CASSQGAKNIQYF
.,TRBV7-9,TRBJ1-2,few,TGTGCCAGCAGCCAACAGGGACTTGGCTACACCTTC,CASSQQGLGYTF
TRBD1,TRBV9,TRBJ2-3,.,TGTGCCAGCAGCGTAGCGGGACAGGGCGAGGGAGATACGCAGTATTTT,CASSVAGQGEGDTQYF
.,TRBV3-1,TRBJ1-5,.,TGTGCCAGCAGCCCGCGCGGCAGTCATCAGCCCCAGCATTTT,CASSPRGSHQPQHF
.,TRBV6-1,TRBJ1-6,.,TGTGCCAGCAGCGGTACAGACCGGTATAATTCACCCCTCCACTTT,CASSGTDRYNSPLHF
.,TRBV6-6,TRBJ2-1,.,TGTGCCAGCAGTGTAAACACGGGGATTAATGGGCAGTTCTTC,CASSVNTGINGQFF
TRBD1,TRBV9,TRBJ2-1,many,TGTGCCAGCAGCGTTAGGACAGGGGAACATGAGCAGTTCTTC,CASSVRTGEHEQFF
TRBD2,TRBV15,TRBJ2-7,many,TGTGCCACCAGCAGAGGGGCTAGCGGGGGGATCTACGAGCAGTACTTC,CATSRGASGGIYEQYF
.,TRBV12-3/TRBV12-4,TRBJ2-1,few,TGTGCCAGCACCACGGACCATGCCAATGAGCAGCTCTTC,CASTTDHANEQLF
.,TRBV29-1,TRBJ2-1,few,TGCAGCGTTAGGGAATACAATGAGCAGTTCTTC,CSVREYNEQFF
.,TRBV20-1,TRBJ1-2,.,TGCAGTGCTAGAGATTTGGACAGAAATAACTATGGCTACACCTTC,CSARDLDRNNYGYTF
.,TRBV12-3/TRBV12-4,TRBJ2-2,few,TGTGCCAGCAGTTACGACTCCCCTGGGGAGCTGTTTTTT,CASSYDSPGELFF
.,TRBV5-5,TRBJ2-7,.,TGTGCCAGCAGCCCCTGGACAGACTACGAGCAGTACTTC,CASSPWTDYEQYF
TRBD2,TRBV20-1,TRBJ2-7,few,TGCAGTGCCAAGACTAGCGGGAGAGGTCCCTCCTACGAGCAGTACTTC,CSAKTSGRGPSYEQYF
TRBD2,TRBV6-4,TRBJ2-1,many,TGTGCCAGCAGCCCTACTGCTAGCGGGGGGGCCTCGCAGTTCTTC,CASSPTASGGASQFF
.,TRBV2,TRBJ1-2,.,TGTGCCAGCAGTGAAGAGACGCCAGGAGCTAACTATGGCTACACCTTC,CASSEETPGANYGYTF
TRBD1,TRBV20-1,TRBJ1-5,.,TGCAGTGCGGAAACAGGGGGTGGAAAGCCCCAGCATTTT,CSAETGGGKPQHF
.,TRBV7-2,TRBJ2-7,.,TGTGCCAGCAGTATGACAGGTTACCGCTCCTACGAGCAGTACTTC,CASSMTGYRSYEQYF
.,TRBV4-3,TRBJ2-4,.,TGCGCCAACAGCCTGACTGAGGATCCCAAAAACATTCAGTACTTC,CANSLTEDPKNIQYF
.,TRBV7-9,TRBJ1-1,.,TGTGCCAGCAGCTTAATGCCTAGAACTGAAGCTTTCTTT,CASSLMPRTEAFF
TRBD1,TRBV29-1,TRBJ1-1,.,TGCAGCGTCCAACTTACAGGGGACACTGAAGCTTTCTTT,CSVQLTGDTEAFF
.,TRBV6-5,TRBJ2-7,.,TGTGCCAGCTTTTCACAGTCCTACGAGCAGTACTTC,CASFSQSYEQYF
.,TRBV12-3/TRBV12-4,TRBJ2-1,.,TGTGCCAGCAGTCCATCGACACCGGGATACACATACAATGAGCAGTTCTTC,CASSPSTPGYTYNEQFF
.,TRBV10-3,TRBJ2-7,many,TGTGCCATCAGTGAGGAGTTACCCCCCTACGAGCAGTACTTC,CAISEELPPYEQYF
TRBD2,TRBV9,TRBJ2-5,few,TGTGCCAGCAGCGTAGAGCTAGCGGGGGGTTCGGAGACCCAGTACTTC,CASSVELAGGSETQYF
TRBD1,TRBV9,TRBJ1-2,.,TGTGCCAGCAGCCCAACAGGGGTCGATGGCTACACCTTC,CASSPTGVDGYTF
.,TRBV6-2/TRBV6-3,TRBJ1-1,.,TGTGCCAGCTCCCCCCCCGGGACACCTAGAGAGGAAGCTTTCTTT,CASSPPGTPREEAFF
.,TRBV12-3/TRBV12-4,TRBJ1-1,.,TGTGCCAGCAGTTTGATGGGGGGCTTGAACACTGAAGCTTTCTTT,CASSLMGGLNTEAFF